A selection of T cell receptor beta chains follows, all from one sample in a study of T-cell memory formation after mild COVID-19. In TCRdb, the 5' RACE reads were re-called with MiXCR into one record per CDR3 protein. This sample has approximately 150,000 distinct CDR3 sequences, with 13% to 15% found just once. Sequenced material: PBMCs or a T cell subset sorted from them (not recorded which). The origin of the receptors is an adult woman who had mild COVID-19 (a few samples of this study predate the infection). Cell type and time point are not known. The CDR3 runs from the conserved cysteine through the conserved F or W. The D gene is left open where the match is weak. A row's size may be missing; if present it is once, few, many or a size class.

abundance	v_gene	d_gene	j_gene	CDR3nt	CDR3aa
few	TRBV6-5	-	TRBJ2-2	TGTGCCAGCAGTTACGCGCAGGCGAACACCGGGGAGCTGTTTTTT	CASSYAQANTGELFF
-	TRBV18	-	TRBJ1-3	TGTGCCAGCTCACAGACAGGAGGAAACACCATATATTTT	CASSQTGGNTIYF
few	TRBV7-9	-	TRBJ2-3	TGTGCCAGCAGCCGCAACGGGGGCACAGATACGCAGTATTTT	CASSRNGGTDTQYF
-	TRBV12-3/TRBV12-4	TRBD1	TRBJ1-2	TGTGCCAGCAGTTGGAGGACAGGCCCCCGGCAAGGCTACACCTTC	CASSWRTGPRQGYTF
few	TRBV12-3/TRBV12-4	TRBD1	TRBJ2-3	TGTGCCAGCAGTTTGGTTCCTACAGGGGCGGGCACAGATACGCAGTATTTT	CASSLVPTGAGTDTQYF
few	TRBV30	-	TRBJ2-1	TGTGCCTGGAGTGTGGGGGGAAACAATGAGCAGTTCTTC	CAWSVGGNNEQFF
-	TRBV5-5	TRBD2	TRBJ2-7	TGTGCCAGCAGCCACGGTGGAGGACTAGCGGGATACGAGCAGTACTTC	CASSHGGGLAGYEQYF
-	TRBV20-1	-	TRBJ1-5	TGCAGTGCATTAAGGGTTAGCAATCAGCCCCAGCATTTT	CSALRVSNQPQHF
few	TRBV6-2/TRBV6-3	-	TRBJ2-1	TGTGCCAGCAGCCGAGGAGGAGCTTACAATGAGCAGTTCTTC	CASSRGGAYNEQFF
-	TRBV20-1	-	TRBJ1-5	TGCAGTGCTAGGGAGATCGACGTGTATAGCAATCAGCCCCAGCATTTT	CSAREIDVYSNQPQHF
many	TRBV2	TRBD2	TRBJ2-3	TGTGCCAGCAGTCCCCTTAGCGGGCTAGCACTCACAGATACGCAGTATTTT	CASSPLSGLALTDTQYF
-	TRBV5-1	-	TRBJ2-1	TGCGCCAGCAGGGCTAGCCACAATGAGCAGTTCTTC	CASRASHNEQFF
-	TRBV28	-	TRBJ2-3	TGTGCCAGCTGGGGCAGGGGAACGGGCACAGATACGCAGTATTTT	CASWGRGTGTDTQYF
few	TRBV29-1	TRBD1	TRBJ2-2	TGCAGCGCAAAAATGGGACAGGGGAACACCGGGGAGCTGTTTTTT	CSAKMGQGNTGELFF
many	TRBV12-3/TRBV12-4	-	TRBJ1-3	TGTGCCAGCAGTTTCTCCAGTCAGTCCATATATTTT	CASSFSSQSIYF
many	TRBV29-1	-	TRBJ2-3	TGCAGCGTTGAAGAGGGTGATACGCAGTATTTT	CSVEEGDTQYF
-	TRBV7-2	TRBD2	TRBJ2-1	TGTGCCAGCAGCTCGACTAGCGGCGCACTGGGGAATGAGCAGTTCTTC	CASSSTSGALGNEQFF
few	TRBV7-9	TRBD2	TRBJ2-3	TGTGCCAGCAGCTTAGGATGGCGGGAGGCACCGACAGATACGCAGTATTTT	CASSLGWREAPTDTQYF
-	TRBV5-1	TRBD2	TRBJ2-5	TGCGCCAGCACCTCCGTGGTAGCGGGAGGTAGTGAGACCCAGTACTTC	CASTSVVAGGSETQYF
-	TRBV2	-	TRBJ1-2	TGTGCCAGCAGTGTGAGGGCAGGGGCTGGCTACACCTTC	CASSVRAGAGYTF
few	TRBV7-9	-	TRBJ2-1	TGTGCCAGCAGCTCCCCAGAGTACGCCTACAATGAGCAGTTCTTC	CASSSPEYAYNEQFF
few	TRBV19	TRBD2	TRBJ2-1	TGTGCCAGTACCCAGACTAGCGGAGACTACAATGAGCAGTTCTTC	CASTQTSGDYNEQFF
once	TRBV10-3	TRBD2	TRBJ2-7	TGTGCCATCAGTGAGGGATTAGCGGGAGCGACCAACGAGCAGTACTTC	CAISEGLAGATNEQYF
-	TRBV6-5	TRBD1	TRBJ2-1	TGTGCCAGCAGATTAAGAGGGACAGGGGCCTACAATGAGCAGTTCTTC	CASRLRGTGAYNEQFF
-	TRBV11-2	-	TRBJ2-1	TGTGCCAGCAGCTTAGGGAGTATCGTTTACAATGAGCAGTTCTTC	CASSLGSIVYNEQFF
few	TRBV7-2	TRBD1	TRBJ2-2	TGTGCCAGCAGCCCCCGGGACAGGGGTTTTGGCACCGGGGAGCTGTTTTTT	CASSPRDRGFGTGELFF
-	TRBV21-1	-	TRBJ2-5	TGTGCCAGCAGCATTCTAGGACAGCTTCAAGAGACCCAGTACTTC	CASSILGQLQETQYF
few	TRBV27	TRBD1	TRBJ2-2	TGTGCCAGCAGTTTATACGGACAGGTTAACACCGGGGAGCTGTTTTTT	CASSLYGQVNTGELFF
many	TRBV5-1	-	TRBJ2-1	TGCGCCAGCAGCTTGGTACTCCGGGACGGAGGATACAATGAGCAGTTCTTC	CASSLVLRDGGYNEQFF
-	TRBV5-1	-	TRBJ2-5	TGCGCCAGCAGCTTTGGAGTCACGGACACCCTAAGGAGGGAGACCCAGTACTTC	CASSFGVTDTLRRETQYF
few	TRBV29-1	TRBD1	TRBJ1-2	TGCAGCGCCCGCGGGGACAGCCGTAGAGGCGGCTACACCTTC	CSARGDSRRGGYTF
few	TRBV7-8	-	TRBJ1-1	TGTGCCAGCAGCCCAAACTTCCGGGACTCCTTAAACACTGAAGCTTTCTTT	CASSPNFRDSLNTEAFF
few	TRBV7-8	-	TRBJ2-5	TGTGCCAGCAGCTTAGCCGGGTCAGCCCTGACCCAGTACTTC	CASSLAGSALTQYF
few	TRBV5-1	TRBD2	TRBJ2-1	TGCGCCAGCAGCGGAAGACTAGCTCGCTCCTACAATGAGCAGTTCTTC	CASSGRLARSYNEQFF
few	TRBV20-1	TRBD2	TRBJ2-7	TGCAGTGCTAGGGCGACTAGCGGGGGCTTCTACGAGCAGTACTTC	CSARATSGGFYEQYF
-	TRBV12-3/TRBV12-4	-	TRBJ1-1	TGTGCCAGCAGTTTTGGGGATAACACTGAAGCTTTCTTT	CASSFGDNTEAFF
-	TRBV4-1	-	TRBJ2-2	TGCGCCAGCAGCCAAGTGTCTGCCAAGGGCGGGGAGCTGTTTTTT	CASSQVSAKGGELFF
few	TRBV5-4	TRBD2	TRBJ2-1	TGTGCCAGCAGCTTGTCTTCCTTAGCGGGGGACTACAATGAGCAGTTCTTC	CASSLSSLAGDYNEQFF
few	TRBV2	-	TRBJ2-7	TGTGCCAGCAGTGATTCCCTGGGACCGAACTACGAGCAGTACTTC	CASSDSLGPNYEQYF
few	TRBV6-1	TRBD1	TRBJ2-7	TGTGCCAGCAGTGAAGCACCGGGACAGACCTACGAGCAGTACTTC	CASSEAPGQTYEQYF
-	TRBV5-1	TRBD1	TRBJ2-4	TGCGCCAGCAGCGGGACACAGGGGTCGAACCTAAACATTCAGTACTTC	CASSGTQGSNLNIQYF
-	TRBV2	-	TRBJ1-2	TGTGCCAGCAGGGCCAGATCATATGGCTACACCTTC	CASRARSYGYTF
-	TRBV29-1	TRBD1	TRBJ2-2	TGCAGCGTAGTTGACAGGGGGCCCACCGGGGAGCTGTTTTTT	CSVVDRGPTGELFF
few	TRBV7-2	-	TRBJ2-3	TGTGCCAGCAGCTTAGTAGGGTCAGATACGCAGTATTTT	CASSLVGSDTQYF
few	TRBV7-2	-	TRBJ2-2	TGTGCCAGCAGCTTATCGGGAGTTATACCCGGGGAGCTGTTTTTT	CASSLSGVIPGELFF
few	TRBV9	-	TRBJ1-4	TGTGCCAGCAGCGTAGCCTCAACTAATGAAAAACTGTTTTTT	CASSVASTNEKLFF
few	TRBV10-3	-	TRBJ1-2	TGTGCCATCAGTGAAACAAGTAACTATGGCTACACCTTC	CAISETSNYGYTF
few	TRBV7-2	-	TRBJ2-6	TGTGCCAGCAGCCCATCGGGGCACTTCTCTGGGGCCAACGTCCTGACTTTC	CASSPSGHFSGANVLTF
few	TRBV29-1	-	TRBJ2-5	TGCAGCGTTGAGTCCTCCCTCGATCCGGAGACCCAGTACTTC	CSVESSLDPETQYF
-	TRBV12-3/TRBV12-4	TRBD2	TRBJ2-1	TGTGCCAGCAGTTTGAGCGGGGGGGCCGTCAATGAGCAGTTCTTC	CASSLSGGAVNEQFF
few	TRBV10-3	TRBD1	TRBJ1-1	TGTGCCATCAGTGAGGACAGGGGAACGGACACTGAAGCTTTCTTT	CAISEDRGTDTEAFF
once	TRBV12-3/TRBV12-4	-	TRBJ1-5	TGTGCCAGCAGTTTATCGGGCGGAGATAATCAGCCCCAGCATTTT	CASSLSGGDNQPQHF
few	TRBV7-2	-	TRBJ2-3	TGTGCCAGCAGCTCATCTAAGGGAGATACGCAGTATTTT	CASSSSKGDTQYF